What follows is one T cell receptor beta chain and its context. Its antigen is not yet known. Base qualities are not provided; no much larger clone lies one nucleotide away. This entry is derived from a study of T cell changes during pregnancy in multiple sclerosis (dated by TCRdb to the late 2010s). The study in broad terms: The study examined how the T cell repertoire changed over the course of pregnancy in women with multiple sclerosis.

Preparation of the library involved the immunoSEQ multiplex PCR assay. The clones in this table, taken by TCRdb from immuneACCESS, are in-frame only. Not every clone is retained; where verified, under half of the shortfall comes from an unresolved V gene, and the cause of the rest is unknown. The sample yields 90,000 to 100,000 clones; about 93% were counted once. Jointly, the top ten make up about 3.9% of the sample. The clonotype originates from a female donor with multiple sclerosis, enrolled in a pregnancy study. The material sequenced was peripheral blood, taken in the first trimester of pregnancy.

In nucleotides, the sequence is TGTGCCAGCAGTTACGAGGGTATGCAGCCCCAGCATTTT. Translated, this gives CASSYEGMQPQHF. The V and J genes are TRBV6-5 and TRBJ1-5; no D gene call is confident. Looking up the germline V gene yields CDR1 MNHEY and CDR2 SVGAGI. Relative to germline, V is 2 bases shorter and J is 7 bases shorter, with 9 bases between their ends. The CDR3 runs 13 residues from the cysteine to the phenylalanine. The sequence is cut down to CDR3 DNA, 39 bases in frame from base 1.